The 8 T cell receptor beta chains presented below share a single source sample, sequenced in a study of spatial heterogeneity in lung cancer. Time point specified: sample taken at primary tumor resection. One entry per CDR3 protein results from TCRdb running MiXCR on the 5' RACE reads. This sample has tens of thousands of distinct CDR3 sequences, with roughly 15% found just once. The sequences come from PBMCs, collected at surgery. Receptors originate from a male donor with early-stage non-small cell lung cancer.

This clonotype has a count of ten or more. V gene TRBV12-3 or TRBV12-4 combines with J gene TRBJ2-2; D might be TRBD2 (5 bases). This CDR3 has 14 amino acids. Trimming took 6 bases from V and 3 from J, leaving 11 bases between them. The CDR3 reads CASSFGLDTGELFF. As DNA, the CDR3 is TGTGCCAGCAGCTTCGGACTTGACACCGGGGAGCTGTTTTTT.

The chain combines TRBV7-2 with TRBJ2-4, with TRBD1 identical over 7 bases. Unmatched junction bases numbered 8, after V lost 5 bases and J lost 4 bases. The CDR3 has 15 amino acids. Germline V CDR1 and CDR2: SGHTA, FQGNSA. Written as DNA, the CDR3 is TGTGCCAGCAGCATCGCCGGGACAGATAAAAACATTCAGTACTTC. It specifies CASSIAGTDKNIQYF.

This clonotype has more than one count but fewer than ten. This chain's CDR3 is CASSPRRGREKLFF. The CDR3 DNA reads as TGTGCCAGCAGCCCGCGCAGGGGCCGGGAAAAACTGTTTTTT. The chain uses TRBV5-5 and TRBJ1-4; D is perhaps TRBD1 (6 bases). The germline V gene has CDR1 SGHKS and CDR2 YYEKEE (reference sequence). Deletions cut 4 bases from V and 8 bases from J, with 15 bases between. The CDR3 is 14 amino acids. Full variable domain (remainder filled in from reference TRBV5-5 and TRBJ1-4): DAGVTQSPTHLIKTRGQQVTLRCSPISGHKSVSWYQQVLGQGPQFIFQYYEKEERGRGNFPDRFSARQFPNYSSELNVNALLLGDSALYLCASSPRRGREKLFFGSGTQLSVL.

This clonotype appeared a few times. The CDR3 bases are TGTGCCAGCAGTCGAAGGGGGGTTGCGGATTCACCCCTCCACTTT. Translated, it gives CASSRRGVADSPLHF. V is TRBV6-5 and J is TRBJ1-6; a weak D match, TRBD1 (6 bases). Germline V lookup: CDR1 MNHEY, CDR2 SVGAGI. This CDR3 comprises 15 residues. V was cut by 5 bases and J by 8 bases, with 16 bases left in between.

This clonotype was seen more than once but under ten times. CDR3 DNA: TGTGCCAGCAGCGAACCGACAGTCTCCTATAATTCACCCCTCCACTTT. It specifies CASSEPTVSYNSPLHF. V gene TRBV5-6 combines with J gene TRBJ1-6, with a tentative D call TRBD1 (5 bases). CDR3 length: 16 amino acids. Trimming pared 4 bases from V and 0 bases from J, leaving 11 bases between. Germline V gives CDR1 SGHDT, CDR2 YYEEEE.

The V gene is TRBV6-1, the J gene TRBJ2-2; the match to TRBD2 covers 10 bases. After removal of 6 bases from V and 7 bases from J, the junction contained 5 bases not matched to a gene. Germline-derived CDR1 and CDR2 are MNHNS and SASEGT. The CDR3 spans 14 residues. CDR3 nucleotides: TGTGCCAGCAGAGCGGGAGGGGCAAGCGGGGAGCTGTTTTTT. Translated: CASRAGGASGELFF.

The V call is TRBV11-3, the J call TRBJ2-1; 9 bases map to TRBD1. V lost 6 bases and J lost 4; bases outside the gene matches: 19. The CDR3 has 19 residues. The germline CDR1 and CDR2 sequences are SGHNT and YENEEA. The CDR3 DNA is TGTGCCAGCAGTTTCGTTTCCGGGACAGGGCGCCGATTGTACAATGAGCAGTTCTTC. Encoded protein: CASSFVSGTGRRLYNEQFF.

This clonotype was picked up many times. This chain joins TRBV27 and TRBJ2-7; D tentatively fits TRBD1 or TRBD2 (5 bases each). There are 16 residues in the CDR3. Trimming took off 0 bases at V and 1 base at J, with 13 bases between the two ends. CDR1 and CDR2 (germline): MNHEY, SMNVEV (reference sequence). Here the CDR3 DNA reads TGTGCCAGCAGTTTATCGGGGGTGATAAGATCCTACGAGCAGTACTTC. This codes for CASSLSGVIRSYEQYF.